The 30 T cell receptor beta chains presented below share a single source sample, sequenced in a study of blood T cell repertoires in COVID-19. Generated by immunoSEQ multiplex PCR, the TCRdb table keeps only in-frame clones and is missing some. The profile shows 70,000 or so clones, over 80% of them singletons. The sequencing sample was made of peripheral blood. These receptors all stem from a woman of 80 years or more with active COVID-19.

The rearrangement links TRBV7-8 to TRBJ1-3; 8 nucleotides line up with TRBD1. The CDR3 sequence is 15 residues long. Germline CDR1 is SGHVS and CDR2 is FQNEAQ. The ends lost 6 bases at V and 4 bases at J; junction bases unmatched: 8. The CDR3: CASSSQGVKGNTIYF. The DNA for the CDR3 is TGTGCCAGCAGTTCACAGGGGGTAAAAGGAAACACCATATATTTT. Full variable domain (remainder filled in from reference TRBV7-8 and TRBJ1-3): GAGVSQSPRYKVAKRGQDVALRCDPISGHVSLFWYQQALGQGPEFLTYFQNEAQLDKSGLPSDRFFAERPEGSVSTLKIQRTQQEDSAVYLCASSSQGVKGNTIYFGEGSWLTVV.

Worth noting for this clone: One end of the junction fails to match germline, which may point to a read error. The rearrangement links TRBV28 to TRBJ2-7, with TRBD2 identical over 12 bases. From germline, CDR1 is MDHEN and CDR2 SYDVKM. This CDR3 has 16 amino acids. The CDR3 DNA is TGTGCCAGCAGCCCCGTTTCTAGCGGGAGGGCCTATGAGCAGTACTTC. Amino acid sequence: CASSPVSSGRAYEQYF.

V gene TRBV25-1 combines with J gene TRBJ2-1, with D perhaps TRBD1 (6 bases). The CDR3 runs to 15 residues. Germline CDR1 MGHDK, CDR2 SYGVNS. The ends were cut back, 7 bases at V and 0 bases at J, with 13 bases in the middle. CDR3 amino acids: CASMGAQSSYNEQFF. DNA for the CDR3: TGTGCCAGCATGGGGGCCCAGAGCTCCTACAATGAGCAGTTCTTC.

The chain carries TRBV19 and TRBJ2-3; D gene unclear. This CDR3 contains 13 residues. V lost 5 bases and J lost 4, with 10 bases in between. The germline gives CDR1 LNHDA, CDR2 SQIVND (reference sequence). The CDR3 nucleotides are TGTGCCAGTAGTGCCCTTCGGGCAGATACGCAGTATTTT. Encoded protein: CASSALRADTQYF.

The rearrangement joins TRBV6-6 to TRBJ2-1; 15 nucleotides align to TRBD2. CDR1 and CDR2 (germline): MNHNY, SVGAGI (reference sequence). Unmatched junction bases numbered 3, after V lost 6 bases and J lost 6 bases. CDR3 size: 15 residues. This CDR3 is CASSPGLAGGNEQFF. The CDR3 DNA reads as TGTGCCAGCAGCCCGGGACTAGCGGGAGGCAATGAGCAGTTCTTC.

J is TRBJ2-1 and V is TRBV3-1 (or the pseudogene TRBV3-2); 7 nucleotides match TRBD2. Germline V gives CDR1 LGHDT, CDR2 YNNKEL (reference sequence). With 2 bases clipped from V and 8 bases from J, the junction kept 9 bases outside the gene matches. The CDR3 is 15 amino acids. Here the CDR3 reads CASSQPSGKADEQFF. The DNA of the CDR3 is TGTGCCAGCAGCCAACCTAGCGGTAAGGCGGATGAGCAGTTCTTC.

This sequence joins TRBV19 and TRBJ2-3; 7 nucleotides align to TRBD2. The CDR3 is 15 residues long. J lost 2 bases, V lost 6 bases, and 8 bases had no gene match. Germline-derived CDR1 and CDR2 are LNHDA and SQIVND (reference sequence). The CDR3 reads CASSQKRDFTDTQYF. In DNA, the CDR3 is TGTGCCAGTAGCCAAAAGCGGGACTTCACAGATACGCAGTATTTT.

The chain uses TRBV3-1 (or the pseudogene TRBV3-2) and TRBJ2-1; D not certain. This CDR3 comprises 14 residues. Germline V gene data show CDR1 as LGHDT and CDR2 as YNNKEL (reference sequence). Deletions cut 7 bases from V and 0 bases from J, with 10 bases between. This chain's CDR3 is CASTLHSSYNEQFF. The CDR3 nucleotides read TGTGCCAGCACCCTACACAGCTCCTACAATGAGCAGTTCTTC.

This clone appeared a single time. V and J are TRBV4-1 and TRBJ2-3, with D uncertain. CDR1 and CDR2 from the germline V gene are MGHRA and YSYEKL. The CDR3 is 14 residues long. The germline V and J ends were trimmed by 3 bases and 5 bases, with 12 bases remaining between them. The CDR3 nucleotides read TGCGCCAGCAGCCATACGGAGATAAGAGATACGCAGTATTTT. Its protein is CASSHTEIRDTQYF.

CDR3: CASSPYMTEAFF. DNA for the CDR3: TGTGCCAGCAGCCCGTACATGACTGAAGCTTTCTTT. J is TRBJ1-1 and V is TRBV9; D not certain. The CDR3 loop spans 12 amino acids. V shed 4 bases and J shed 5 bases, with 9 bases lying between them. Germline values: CDR1 SGDLS, CDR2 YYNGEE.

The rearrangement uses TRBV9 and TRBJ1-4, with 8 bases fitting TRBD1. CDR3 length: 19 residues. Germline CDR1 is SGDLS and CDR2 is YYNGEE. The V segment lost 0 bases and the J segment 0 bases; nucleotides outside the gene matches: 10. The CDR3 reads CASSVGTFGTGATNEKLFF. Written as DNA, the CDR3 is TGTGCCAGCAGCGTAGGAACCTTTGGGACAGGAGCAACTAATGAAAAACTGTTTTTT.

This chain joins TRBV5-1 and TRBJ2-2; D perhaps matches TRBD1 (5 bases). CDR3 length: 13 residues. With 1 base removed from V and 7 bases from J, the gap between germline ends came to 8 bases. Germline CDR1 is SGHRS and CDR2 is YFSETQ. The chain's CDR3 is CASSLLGVGELFF. The CDR3 DNA reads TGCGCCAGCAGCTTGTTAGGGGTCGGGGAGCTGTTTTTT.

CDR3 amino acids: CASSQEGAGTSYNEQFF. CDR3 in DNA: TGCGCCAGCAGCCAAGAAGGGGCGGGGACTAGCTACAATGAGCAGTTCTTC. The J gene is TRBJ2-1, the V gene TRBV4-3; 8 bases are shared with TRBD2. The CDR3 is 17 residues long. In germline, CDR1 is LGHNA, CDR2 YSLEER. V was clipped by 0 bases and J by 3 bases; unmatched bases: 7.

J is TRBJ2-1 and V is TRBV25-1, with D perhaps matching TRBD2 (6 bases). This CDR3 is built from 13 residues. Trimming shortened V by 6 bases and J by 6 bases, and 12 bases separated the two germline ends. The germline V gene has CDR1 MGHDK and CDR2 SYGVNS. CDR3 amino acids: CASSHPGLNEQFF. The CDR3 DNA reads TGTGCCAGCAGCCACCCGGGACTCAATGAGCAGTTCTTC.

The chain is built from TRBV28 and TRBJ1-6; possibly TRBD1 for D (5 bases). The CDR3 extends over 14 amino acids. Germline V lookup: CDR1 MDHEN, CDR2 SYDVKM. V was clipped by 1 base and J by 10 bases, with 11 bases between them. The CDR3 bases are TGTGCCAGCAGTTTATACTCCGGGGGGTCACCCCTCCACTTT. Translating it yields CASSLYSGGSPLHF.

V usage is TRBV19 and J usage is TRBJ1-1; D is undetermined. Trimming removed 7 bases from V and 5 bases from J, with 14 bases in between. The germline CDR1 and CDR2 sequences are LNHDA and SQIVND (reference sequence). CDR3 length equals 13 residues. The CDR3 here is CASTGFTRTEAFF. The CDR3 DNA reads as TGTGCCAGTACTGGGTTTACGAGGACTGAAGCTTTCTTT.

The chain employs TRBV20-1 and TRBJ2-7, with D unresolved. Deletions cut 7 bases from V and 3 bases from J, with 10 bases between. CDR1 and CDR2 (germline): DFQATT, SNEGSKA (reference sequence). CDR3 length: 11 amino acids. CDR3 DNA sequence: TGCAGTGGCGACAAGAACTACGAGCAGTACTTC. Amino acids: CSGDKNYEQYF.

A remark on this clone: The same CDR3 can be traced to other DNA sequences in this sample. This rearrangement joins TRBV5-1 to TRBJ2-2; 11 positions agree with TRBD1. V gave up 3 bases and J gave up 4 bases; unmatched junction bases: 2. Germline lookup yields CDR1 SGHRS and CDR2 YFSETQ. The length of the CDR3 is 15 residues. The CDR3 reads CASSSGTGGTGELFF. DNA of the CDR3: TGCGCCAGCAGCTCCGGGACAGGGGGCACCGGGGAGCTGTTTTTT. The full variable domain, its missing parts supplied by reference TRBV5-1 and TRBJ2-2, is KAGVTQTPRYLIKTRGQQVTLSCSPISGHRSVSWYQQTPGQGLQFLFEYFSETQRNKGNFPGRFSGRQFSNSRSEMNVSTLELGDSALYLCASSSGTGGTGELFFGEGSRLTVL.

The chain is built from TRBV6-2 or TRBV6-3 and TRBJ1-2; no clear D gene. The CDR3 loop spans 13 amino acids. The V gene's germline CDR1 is MNHEY and CDR2 SVGEGT. V was shortened by 2 bases and J by 4 bases, with 8 bases between the two germline ends. The CDR3 bases are TGTGCCAGCAGTTACGAGGGCCTCTATGGCTACACCTTC. Its translation is CASSYEGLYGYTF.

The chain carries TRBV11-3 and TRBJ2-2, with 7 bases lining up with TRBD1. V was pared by 5 bases and J by 5 bases, with 5 bases of the junction left unmatched. This CDR3 has 14 residues. Looked up from germline, CDR1 is SGHNT and CDR2 is YENEEA. CDR3 sequence reads: CASSPGGTTGELFF. The CDR3 DNA reads as TGTGCCAGCAGCCCAGGGGGAACGACCGGGGAGCTGTTTTTT.

The chain uses TRBV7-9 and TRBJ2-3, with 9 bases identical to TRBD2. There are 15 residues in the CDR3. After removal of 2 bases from V and 2 bases from J, the junction contained 2 bases not matched to a gene. The germline CDR1 and CDR2 sequences are SEHNR and FQNEAQ (reference sequence). Here the CDR3 reads CASSLLAGHTDTQYF. For the CDR3, the DNA is TGTGCCAGCAGCTTACTAGCGGGACACACAGATACGCAGTATTTT.

The chain recombines TRBV11-2 with TRBJ2-3; no clear D gene. Trimming cost V 5 bases and J 6 bases, with 9 bases left between them. CDR1 and CDR2 (germline): SGHAT, FQNNGV. This CDR3 has 12 amino acids. The CDR3 DNA follows: TGTGCCAGCAGCCCTCGGTGGGATACGCAGTATTTT. Its protein is CASSPRWDTQYF.

V usage is TRBV29-1 and J usage is TRBJ2-3; 8 bases align to TRBD2. The CDR3 loop spans 15 amino acids. Germline V CDR1 and CDR2: SQVTM, ANQGSEA. J gave up 0 bases and V 7 bases, and 9 bases lay outside the gene matches. CDR3 sequence reads: CSGTPGGTSTDTQYF. CDR3 in DNA: TGCAGCGGAACCCCGGGAGGGACTAGCACAGATACGCAGTATTTT.

V gene TRBV27 combines with J gene TRBJ2-1; TRBD2 aligns across 7 bases. J lost 6 bases, V lost 3 bases, and 5 bases had no gene match. Germline V gene lookup returns CDR1 MNHEY and CDR2 SMNVEV (reference sequence). The CDR3 spans 14 residues. The CDR3 DNA reads TGTGCCAGCAGTTTGTCCCGGGGGGTCAATGAGCAGTTCTTC. It is translated as CASSLSRGVNEQFF.

The chain carries TRBV29-1 and TRBJ2-3, with D possibly TRBD2 on 5 matching bases. The CDR3 covers 15 residues. The germline CDR1 and CDR2 sequences are SQVTM and ANQGSEA. Deletions cut 4 bases from V and 1 base from J, with 15 bases between. The CDR3 spells CSVGTWSSGTDTQYF. CDR3 bases: TGCAGCGTTGGAACCTGGAGTAGCGGCACAGATACGCAGTATTTT.

The V gene is TRBV11-3, the J gene TRBJ2-1, with D tentatively TRBD2 (6 bases). Deletions cut 5 bases from V and 4 bases from J, with 12 bases between. Germline V gives CDR1 SGHNT, CDR2 YENEEA. The CDR3 runs to 14 residues. The CDR3 here is CASSSSGLYNEQFF. The CDR3 coding sequence is TGTGCCAGCAGCAGTAGCGGACTATACAATGAGCAGTTCTTC.

The gene calls are TRBV4-3 and TRBJ1-5; D may be TRBD1 (5 bases). The CDR3 runs 17 residues. CDR1 is LGHNA, CDR2 YSLEER, per germline. V was clipped by 1 base and J by 2 bases, with 15 bases between them. The chain's CDR3 is CASSQVWRGGGNQPQHF. CDR3 coding DNA: TGCGCCAGCAGCCAAGTGTGGAGGGGAGGGGGCAATCAGCCCCAGCATTTT.

The rearrangement joins TRBV28 to TRBJ2-1; TRBD2 matches at 14 bases. CDR1 is MDHEN, CDR2 SYDVKM, per germline. The CDR3 consists of 16 residues. With V trimmed by 0 bases and J by 5 bases, 0 bases remained unmatched. The CDR3 reads CASSLWGLAGDNEQFF. CDR3 nucleotide sequence: TGTGCCAGCAGTTTATGGGGACTAGCGGGGGACAATGAGCAGTTCTTC.

The V and J genes are TRBV20-1 and TRBJ1-2; D gene uncertain. The V end was cut by 7 bases, the J end by 8 bases, with 14 bases between. The germline V gene has CDR1 DFQATT and CDR2 SNEGSKA (reference sequence). The CDR3 has 11 amino acids. CDR3 in DNA: TGCAGTGGCCGCACGGGGTCGGGCTACACCTTC. Protein product: CSGRTGSGYTF.

The chain carries TRBV18 and TRBJ2-3; 10 positions agree with TRBD1. With V trimmed by 2 bases and J by 1 base, 3 bases remained unmatched. The CDR3 spans 16 residues. In germline, CDR1 is KGHSH, CDR2 LQKENI. The CDR3 nucleotides read TGTGCCAGCTCACCATTGGGGACAGGGGGCACAGATACGCAGTATTTT. It translates to CASSPLGTGGTDTQYF.